There are a few counts of the clone carrying this T cell receptor (beta chain). The primer mix had 60 Vbeta and 13 Jbeta primers. Assay used: immunoSEQ multiplex PCR; TCRdb lists only in-frame clones, some missing. The table has some 150,000 clones, roughly 73% seen once. Germline V gene sequence: CDR1 SGHVS, CDR2 FQNEAQ. The CDR3 is made up of 16 amino acids. The V gene end was trimmed by 1 base and the J gene end by 3 bases; junction bases not matched to a gene: 5. The source of the sample is a study of cytomegalovirus exposure and HLA in healthy donors. Study-wide background: Genetic ancestry analysis placed approximately 80% of the 300 to 500 donors that were genotyped in the Caucasian-associated cluster.

The receptor was derived from a male donor in good health and CMV-seronegative. Source material: PBMCs. V gene TRBV7-8 combines with J gene TRBJ2-5, with 10 bases aligning to TRBD2. The CDR3, as DNA: TGTGCCAGCAGCTTAGGACTAGCGGGTAATAAAGAGACCCAGTACTTC. Its protein is CASSLGLAGNKETQYF.